A selection of T cell receptor beta chains follows, all from one sample in a study of vaccination and CD4 T cells after COVID-19. Antigens of these TCRs are unknown. TCRdb re-derived calls from the PCR reads in MiXCR, one entry per CDR3 protein. The sample carries approximately 9,600 distinct CDR3 sequences, less than 55% recorded once. The specimen was CD4+ T cells from blood, cultured in vitro. The receptors derive from a human donor in good health. CDR3s include the opening cysteine and the closing phenylalanine or tryptophan.

CDR3aa	v_gene	j_gene
CASSRPGNEQFF	TRBV6-1	TRBJ2-1
CASSYSTAGGDEQYF	TRBV6-5	TRBJ2-7
CASSLGARETQYF	TRBV7-2	TRBJ2-5
CSVSGSGVYEQYF	TRBV29-1	TRBJ2-7
CASSFRSQPQHF	TRBV7-8	TRBJ1-5
CAANSPKDADTQYF	TRBV10-3	TRBJ2-3
CASSTLKGLSTEQYF	TRBV7-6	TRBJ2-7
CASKRAGGYTF	TRBV10-1	TRBJ1-2
CASSHRDYSNQPQHF	TRBV7-8	TRBJ1-5
CSARDRRTGELFF	TRBV20-1	TRBJ2-2
CAISERTPNSNQPQHF	TRBV10-3	TRBJ1-5
CASSATSAYTDTQYF	TRBV5-6	TRBJ2-3
CASSPIPEDSPLHF	TRBV18	TRBJ1-6
CASSLAGSGGWETQYF	TRBV5-4	TRBJ2-5
CASRRRLDGYNEQFF	TRBV2	TRBJ2-1
CASSHKGRDLQETQYF	TRBV5-4	TRBJ2-5
CSASPGTKNTGELFF	TRBV20-1	TRBJ2-2
CASSYPTSYGYTF	TRBV6-5	TRBJ1-2
CASSPLTGTGLYEQYF	TRBV6-1	TRBJ2-7
CASGLGRPTGELFF	TRBV7-3	TRBJ2-2
CASIGAYYEQYF	TRBV28	TRBJ2-7
CASSAVEVYGYTF	TRBV7-2	TRBJ1-2
CATSYGTPSPLHF	TRBV24-1	TRBJ1-5
CASSLYGPKTSPLHF	TRBV5-6	TRBJ1-6
CASSISSRGPDSSLYF	TRBV19	TRBJ2-5
CASSRRTGGEGQPQHF	TRBV6-1	TRBJ1-5
CASSHILGQKETQYF	TRBV4-3	TRBJ2-5
CASRTGTIPEAFF	TRBV6-2/TRBV6-3	TRBJ1-1
CASLVESPNYGYTF	TRBV5-1	TRBJ1-2
CASSLVGQGPNSPFHF	TRBV11-2	TRBJ1-6
CASSLLGVYGYTF	TRBV28	TRBJ1-2
CASSPWAGYQETQYF	TRBV27	TRBJ2-5
CASSYRGRHNEQFF	TRBV6-5	TRBJ2-1
CSAIFTGADTQYF	TRBV20-1	TRBJ2-3
CSPQGVSSYNEQFF	TRBV20-1	TRBJ2-1
CASSLIGGEDTQYF	TRBV7-2	TRBJ2-3
CASSSGAGTPSYEQYF	TRBV11-2	TRBJ2-7
CASSYPRQGDYGYTF	TRBV6-5	TRBJ1-2
CASSETGLAKNIQYF	TRBV10-1	TRBJ2-4
CSARQGDGNTIYF	TRBV20-1	TRBJ1-3
CASSLYGGISYEQYF	TRBV7-8	TRBJ2-7
CASSWGYTIYF	TRBV6-2/TRBV6-3	TRBJ1-3